The rows below give T cell receptor beta chains drawn from one sample of a study of blood T cell repertoires in COVID-19. The data were produced by immunoSEQ multiplex PCR, yet TCRdb's version contains in-frame clones alone and is incomplete. Of over 35,000 clones in the sample, just over 85% were seen once. The sample consisted of peripheral blood. The receptors originated from a man aged 55 to 70 with active COVID-19. Both conserved end residues are part of each CDR3. Fields, in order: V gene, CDR3 length, D gene, clone size, J gene, CDR3 protein, CDR3 DNA. D genes are given only for firm matches. Clone size is shown for a subset of rows, as once, few, many or a class of expanded clone.

V gene: TRBV7-2; CDR3 length: 14; D gene: -; clone size: -; J gene: TRBJ2-4; CDR3 protein: CASSPPGAKNIQYF; CDR3 DNA: TGTGCCAGCAGCCCCCCCGGAGCCAAAAACATTCAGTACTTC
V gene: TRBV6-5; CDR3 length: 13; D gene: -; clone size: -; J gene: TRBJ1-2; CDR3 protein: CASSDTANYGYTF; CDR3 DNA: TGTGCCAGCAGCGACACCGCTAACTATGGCTACACCTTC
V gene: TRBV4-1; CDR3 length: 16; D gene: -; clone size: few; J gene: TRBJ1-5; CDR3 protein: CASSQEVASSNQPQHF; CDR3 DNA: TGCGCCAGCAGCCAAGAGGTGGCCAGTAGCAATCAGCCCCAGCATTTT
V gene: TRBV19; CDR3 length: 14; D gene: TRBD1; clone size: -; J gene: TRBJ2-1; CDR3 protein: CASTDRTGGNEQFF; CDR3 DNA: TGTGCCAGTACCGACCGGACAGGGGGCAATGAGCAGTTCTTC
V gene: TRBV11-2; CDR3 length: 16; D gene: -; clone size: -; J gene: TRBJ2-2; CDR3 protein: CASSLVGGRWTGELFF; CDR3 DNA: TGTGCCAGCAGCTTAGTCGGTGGGAGATGGACCGGGGAGCTGTTTTTT
V gene: TRBV5-1; CDR3 length: 14; D gene: -; clone size: -; J gene: TRBJ1-2; CDR3 protein: CASSSGQVSYGYTF; CDR3 DNA: TGCGCCAGCAGCAGCGGGCAGGTCTCCTATGGCTACACCTTC
V gene: TRBV11-3; CDR3 length: 15; D gene: -; clone size: -; J gene: TRBJ2-7; CDR3 protein: CASSLGASSSYEQYF; CDR3 DNA: TGTGCCAGCAGCTTAGGGGCCAGCAGCTCCTACGAGCAGTACTTC
V gene: TRBV7-9; CDR3 length: 12; D gene: -; clone size: -; J gene: TRBJ2-3; CDR3 protein: CASSLAMDTQYF; CDR3 DNA: TGTGCCAGCAGCTTAGCCATGGATACGCAGTATTTT
V gene: TRBV5-5; CDR3 length: 15; D gene: TRBD1; clone size: few; J gene: TRBJ1-5; CDR3 protein: CASSLQGLGNQPQHF; CDR3 DNA: TGTGCCAGCAGCCTACAGGGGCTTGGCAATCAGCCCCAGCATTTT
V gene: TRBV19; CDR3 length: 16; D gene: -; clone size: -; J gene: TRBJ2-2; CDR3 protein: CASSMGGLRNTGELFF; CDR3 DNA: TGTGCCAGTAGTATGGGGGGATTACGGAACACCGGGGAGCTGTTTTTT
V gene: TRBV3-1/TRBV3-2; CDR3 length: 14; D gene: TRBD1; clone size: -; J gene: TRBJ2-7; CDR3 protein: CASSTRTGGYEQYF; CDR3 DNA: TGTGCCAGCAGCACCCGGACAGGGGGCTACGAGCAGTACTTC
V gene: TRBV5-1; CDR3 length: 14; D gene: TRBD1; clone size: -; J gene: TRBJ2-5; CDR3 protein: CASSLVDRQETQYF; CDR3 DNA: TGCGCCAGCAGCTTGGTGGACAGGCAAGAGACCCAGTACTTC
V gene: TRBV9; CDR3 length: 16; D gene: TRBD1; clone size: -; J gene: TRBJ2-7; CDR3 protein: CASSVERGQETYEQYF; CDR3 DNA: TGTGCCAGCAGCGTAGAAAGGGGACAGGAAACCTACGAGCAGTACTTC
V gene: TRBV27; CDR3 length: 14; D gene: -; clone size: once; J gene: TRBJ2-4; CDR3 protein: CASSRLLAKNIQYF; CDR3 DNA: TGTGCCAGCAGCCGACTCCTAGCCAAAAACATTCAGTACTTC
V gene: TRBV12-5; CDR3 length: 14; D gene: TRBD1; clone size: -; J gene: TRBJ2-1; CDR3 protein: CASGAGTGGHEQFF; CDR3 DNA: TGTGCTAGTGGGGCCGGGACAGGGGGCCATGAGCAGTTCTTC
V gene: TRBV5-4; CDR3 length: 15; D gene: -; clone size: once; J gene: TRBJ2-2; CDR3 protein: CASSSGALYTGELFF; CDR3 DNA: TGTGCCAGCAGCTCAGGTGCTCTATACACCGGGGAGCTGTTTTTT
V gene: TRBV15; CDR3 length: 15; D gene: TRBD1; clone size: -; J gene: TRBJ2-2; CDR3 protein: CATTSGQLNTGELFF; CDR3 DNA: TGTGCCACCACGTCGGGACAGTTGAACACCGGGGAGCTGTTTTTT
V gene: TRBV7-2; CDR3 length: 15; D gene: -; clone size: once; J gene: TRBJ2-2; CDR3 protein: CASSFGTPNTGELFF; CDR3 DNA: TGTGCCAGCAGCTTCGGGACTCCGAACACCGGGGAGCTGTTTTTT
V gene: TRBV18; CDR3 length: 16; D gene: TRBD1; clone size: -; J gene: TRBJ2-3; CDR3 protein: CASSPLTGQSTDTQYF; CDR3 DNA: TGTGCCAGCTCACCTCTTACGGGACAGAGCACAGATACGCAGTATTTT
V gene: TRBV3-1/TRBV3-2; CDR3 length: 13; D gene: -; clone size: -; J gene: TRBJ2-2; CDR3 protein: CASSQVRLGELFF; CDR3 DNA: TGTGCCAGCAGCCAAGTGAGGTTGGGGGAGCTGTTTTTT
V gene: TRBV5-5; CDR3 length: 15; D gene: -; clone size: few; J gene: TRBJ1-5; CDR3 protein: CASSLSGAENQPQHF; CDR3 DNA: TGTGCCAGCAGCTTGAGTGGGGCAGAGAATCAGCCCCAGCATTTT
V gene: TRBV7-9; CDR3 length: 13; D gene: -; clone size: -; J gene: TRBJ1-3; CDR3 protein: CASSLVSGNTIYF; CDR3 DNA: TGTGCCAGCAGCTTAGTATCTGGAAACACCATATATTTT
V gene: TRBV7-2; CDR3 length: 13; D gene: TRBD1; clone size: -; J gene: TRBJ2-1; CDR3 protein: CASSSTGMNEQFF; CDR3 DNA: TGTGCCAGCAGCTCGACAGGGATGAATGAGCAGTTCTTC
V gene: TRBV9; CDR3 length: 15; D gene: -; clone size: -; J gene: TRBJ2-1; CDR3 protein: CASSVEGRGTNEQFF; CDR3 DNA: TGTGCCAGCAGCGTAGAGGGGAGGGGGACTAATGAGCAGTTCTTC
V gene: TRBV15; CDR3 length: 14; D gene: -; clone size: -; J gene: TRBJ2-2; CDR3 protein: CATSRDSVTGELFF; CDR3 DNA: TGTGCCACCAGCAGAGATAGCGTCACCGGGGAGCTGTTTTTT
V gene: TRBV11-2; CDR3 length: 14; D gene: -; clone size: few; J gene: TRBJ1-6; CDR3 protein: CASSGGLFNSPLHF; CDR3 DNA: TGTGCCAGCAGCGGAGGCCTCTTTAATTCACCCCTCCACTTT
V gene: TRBV5-1; CDR3 length: 15; D gene: -; clone size: -; J gene: TRBJ2-1; CDR3 protein: CASSLALAYGREQFF; CDR3 DNA: TGCGCCAGCAGCTTGGCGCTAGCGTACGGACGCGAGCAGTTCTTC
V gene: TRBV15; CDR3 length: 15; D gene: -; clone size: -; J gene: TRBJ1-2; CDR3 protein: CATSRDRGASYGYTF; CDR3 DNA: TGTGCCACCAGCAGAGATCGTGGGGCCTCCTATGGCTACACCTTC
V gene: TRBV29-1; CDR3 length: 15; D gene: TRBD1; clone size: -; J gene: TRBJ2-4; CDR3 protein: CSVAGDRTLGDIQYF; CDR3 DNA: TGCAGCGTGGCTGGGGACAGGACTCTGGGGGACATTCAGTACTTC
V gene: TRBV6-5; CDR3 length: 14; D gene: TRBD1; clone size: -; J gene: TRBJ1-1; CDR3 protein: CASRDINRGTEAFF; CDR3 DNA: TGTGCCAGCAGGGATATTAACAGGGGCACTGAAGCTTTCTTT
V gene: TRBV18; CDR3 length: 16; D gene: TRBD1; clone size: -; J gene: TRBJ1-6; CDR3 protein: CASSPGDRGRDSPLHF; CDR3 DNA: TGTGCCAGCTCACCAGGGGACAGGGGGCGCGATTCACCCCTCCACTTT
V gene: TRBV5-1; CDR3 length: 18; D gene: TRBD2; clone size: once; J gene: TRBJ2-3; CDR3 protein: CASSLVLAGDSSTDTQYF; CDR3 DNA: TGCGCCAGCAGCTTGGTCCTAGCGGGAGATTCTAGCACAGATACGCAGTATTTT
V gene: TRBV6-5; CDR3 length: 16; D gene: -; clone size: -; J gene: TRBJ2-5; CDR3 protein: CASSYAGTRGGETQYF; CDR3 DNA: TGTGCCAGCAGTTACGCTGGGACCCGGGGAGGAGAGACCCAGTACTTC
V gene: TRBV21-1; CDR3 length: 17; D gene: -; clone size: once; J gene: TRBJ2-2; CDR3 protein: CASSKGALAGAPGELFF; CDR3 DNA: TGTGCCAGCAGCAAAGGGGCGCTAGCGGGAGCTCCCGGGGAGCTGTTTTTT
V gene: TRBV5-1; CDR3 length: 14; D gene: -; clone size: once; J gene: TRBJ2-3; CDR3 protein: CASSLGQNTDTQYF; CDR3 DNA: TGCGCCAGCAGCTTGGGACAGAACACAGATACGCAGTATTTT
V gene: TRBV2; CDR3 length: 15; D gene: TRBD2; clone size: -; J gene: TRBJ2-1; CDR3 protein: CASKTTSGSYNEQFF; CDR3 DNA: TGTGCCAGTAAAACAACTAGCGGCTCCTACAATGAGCAGTTCTTC
V gene: TRBV9; CDR3 length: 14; D gene: -; clone size: -; J gene: TRBJ2-7; CDR3 protein: CASSPRGVGYEQYF; CDR3 DNA: TGTGCCAGCAGCCCACGGGGAGTAGGCTACGAGCAGTACTTC
V gene: TRBV14; CDR3 length: 14; D gene: TRBD2; clone size: -; J gene: TRBJ2-7; CDR3 protein: CARCIAGAVYEQYF; CDR3 DNA: TGTGCCAGATGCATAGCGGGAGCAGTATACGAGCAGTACTTC
V gene: TRBV7-8; CDR3 length: 16; D gene: TRBD2; clone size: -; J gene: TRBJ2-1; CDR3 protein: CASSPRGEGSYNEQFF; CDR3 DNA: TGTGCCAGCAGCCCTCGAGGGGAGGGCTCCTACAATGAGCAGTTCTTC
V gene: TRBV15; CDR3 length: 14; D gene: TRBD1; clone size: -; J gene: TRBJ1-5; CDR3 protein: CATRRQGSNQPQHF; CDR3 DNA: TGTGCCACCAGGAGACAGGGAAGCAATCAGCCCCAGCATTTT
V gene: TRBV2; CDR3 length: 11; D gene: -; clone size: -; J gene: TRBJ2-7; CDR3 protein: CASVQSHEQYF; CDR3 DNA: TGTGCCAGCGTACAGAGCCACGAGCAGTACTTC
V gene: TRBV11-2; CDR3 length: 15; D gene: -; clone size: -; J gene: TRBJ2-2; CDR3 protein: CASSNRAFNTGELFF; CDR3 DNA: TGTGCCAGCAGCAATCGCGCCTTCAACACCGGGGAGCTGTTTTTT
V gene: TRBV5-8; CDR3 length: 15; D gene: TRBD2; clone size: -; J gene: TRBJ2-2; CDR3 protein: CASSTLAGGTGELFF; CDR3 DNA: TGTGCCAGCAGCACACTAGCGGGAGGGACCGGGGAGCTGTTTTTT
V gene: TRBV28; CDR3 length: 15; D gene: TRBD2; clone size: -; J gene: TRBJ2-1; CDR3 protein: CASSLLAGGNNEQFF; CDR3 DNA: TGTGCCAGCAGTCTACTAGCGGGAGGGAACAATGAGCAGTTCTTC
V gene: TRBV7-3; CDR3 length: 16; D gene: TRBD2; clone size: -; J gene: TRBJ2-3; CDR3 protein: CASSLKTSGGTDTQYF; CDR3 DNA: TGTGCCAGCAGCTTAAAGACTAGCGGGGGCACAGATACGCAGTATTTT
V gene: TRBV14; CDR3 length: 17; D gene: TRBD1; clone size: few; J gene: TRBJ2-6; CDR3 protein: CASSRGTGDPGANVLTF; CDR3 DNA: TGTGCCAGCAGCCGCGGGACAGGGGACCCTGGGGCCAACGTCCTGACTTTC
V gene: TRBV28; CDR3 length: 15; D gene: TRBD2; clone size: -; J gene: TRBJ2-3; CDR3 protein: CASSIEREPPDTQYF; CDR3 DNA: TGTGCCAGCTCAATCGAGCGGGAGCCCCCAGATACGCAGTATTTT
V gene: TRBV11-2; CDR3 length: 14; D gene: -; clone size: -; J gene: TRBJ2-5; CDR3 protein: CASSLGTHQETQYF; CDR3 DNA: TGTGCCAGCAGCTTAGGGACACACCAAGAGACCCAGTACTTC
V gene: TRBV18; CDR3 length: 13; D gene: -; clone size: -; J gene: TRBJ2-7; CDR3 protein: CASSPTRESEQYF; CDR3 DNA: TGTGCCAGCTCACCAACTAGGGAATCAGAGCAGTACTTC
V gene: TRBV3-1/TRBV3-2; CDR3 length: 16; D gene: TRBD2; clone size: -; J gene: TRBJ2-2; CDR3 protein: CASSPRTRGNTGELFF; CDR3 DNA: TGTGCCAGCAGCCCACGGACTAGGGGGAACACCGGGGAGCTGTTTTTT
V gene: TRBV9; CDR3 length: 14; D gene: TRBD1; clone size: -; J gene: TRBJ1-3; CDR3 protein: CASSPRTGRNTIYF; CDR3 DNA: TGTGCCAGCAGCCCCCGGACAGGGAGAAACACCATATATTTT
V gene: TRBV13; CDR3 length: 16; D gene: TRBD2; clone size: -; J gene: TRBJ2-3; CDR3 protein: CASSHPVGRNTDTQYF; CDR3 DNA: TGTGCCAGCAGCCACCCGGTCGGGAGGAACACAGATACGCAGTATTTT
V gene: TRBV7-3; CDR3 length: 13; D gene: -; clone size: -; J gene: TRBJ2-3; CDR3 protein: CASSFGVTDTQYF; CDR3 DNA: TGTGCCAGCAGCTTCGGGGTCACAGATACGCAGTATTTT
V gene: TRBV5-6; CDR3 length: 18; D gene: TRBD1; clone size: -; J gene: TRBJ1-6; CDR3 protein: CASSLRTGGLQVNSPLHF; CDR3 DNA: TGTGCCAGCAGCTTAAGGACAGGGGGCCTTCAAGTTAATTCACCCCTCCACTTT